This is a list of T cell receptor beta chains from one sample in a study of blood T cell repertoires in COVID-19. Sequenced by immunoSEQ multiplex PCR; TCRdb stores in-frame clones only, minus some. The sample yields around 150,000 clones, roughly 88% seen once. The specimen sequenced was PBMCs or T cells enriched from blood (not recorded which). Receptors originate from an older woman who had recovered from COVID-19. The CDR3 runs from the conserved cysteine through the conserved F or W. The D gene is left open where the match is weak. Only part of the rows carry a size: once, few, many, or a class if the clone is expanded.

>NA|TRBV27|TRBD1|TRBJ1-5
TGTGCCAGCAGTCGCTCAGGGGGGTGGGATCAGCCCCAGCATTTT
CASSRSGGWDQPQHF
>NA|TRBV11-3|TRBD2|TRBJ2-5
TGTGCCAGCAGCTTCTCCAGCGGGGGCGTGGAGACCCAGTACTTC
CASSFSSGGVETQYF
>few|TRBV5-1|NA|TRBJ1-2
TGCGCCAGCACATTACAGCCTTCTAACTATGGCTACACCTTC
CASTLQPSNYGYTF
>NA|TRBV29-1|TRBD1|TRBJ1-2
TGCAGCGTTGATGTCCAGGGGGCATATGGCTACACCTTC
CSVDVQGAYGYTF
>NA|TRBV18|NA|TRBJ1-1
TGTGCCAGCTCACCGCTAGGGAACACTGAAGCTTTCTTT
CASSPLGNTEAFF
>NA|TRBV24-1|NA|TRBJ1-6
TGTGCCACCAGTGAATCAGGACGGGGGAATTCACCCCTCCACTTT
CATSESGRGNSPLHF
>NA|TRBV3-1/TRBV3-2|NA|TRBJ2-7
TGTGCCAGCAGCCAACAGGGCAACTCCTACGAGCAGTACTTC
CASSQQGNSYEQYF
>NA|TRBV5-1|TRBD1|TRBJ2-7
TGCGCCAGCAGCCCGCCTTCCGGGACAGGGGCCTACGAGCAGTACTTC
CASSPPSGTGAYEQYF
>NA|TRBV10-3|NA|TRBJ2-3
TGTGCCGCCCACGGGAAGCAGAGCACAGATACGCAGTATTTT
CAAHGKQSTDTQYF
>NA|TRBV5-4|TRBD1|TRBJ2-5
TGTGCCAGCAGCCCTGTTGACAGGGTAGGAGAGACCCAGTACTTC
CASSPVDRVGETQYF
>once|TRBV18|TRBD1|TRBJ1-1
TGTGCCAGCTCACCCGGGACAGGCCAGGACACTGAAGCTTTCTTT
CASSPGTGQDTEAFF
>few|TRBV2|TRBD1|TRBJ1-5
TGTGCCAGCAGGGACTCAGCCGGGACAGGGAATAGCAATCAGCCCCAGCATTTT
CASRDSAGTGNSNQPQHF
>NA|TRBV11-2|TRBD2|TRBJ2-1
TGTGCCTCCCGAGTGTGGGGCGGGAGGTTCTTGGGTGAGCAGTTCTTC
CASRVWGGRFLGEQFF
>NA|TRBV4-1|NA|TRBJ1-3
TGCGCCAGCAGCCAACCCACCAGTTCTGGAAACACCATATATTTT
CASSQPTSSGNTIYF
>few|TRBV5-5|NA|TRBJ1-5
TGTGCCAGCAGCTTAGGGGCTGGCAATCAGCCCCAGCATTTT
CASSLGAGNQPQHF
>NA|TRBV20-1|NA|TRBJ2-2
TGCAGTGCTAGTTATGGGGGCCCGAACACCGGGGAGCTGTTTTTT
CSASYGGPNTGELFF
>NA|TRBV2|NA|TRBJ1-5
TGTGCCAGCAGTGACGGTCAGCCCCAGCATTTT
CASSDGQPQHF
>NA|TRBV11-1|TRBD2|TRBJ2-1
TGTGCCAGCAGCTTAGGAGCGGGAAATGAGCAGTTCTTC
CASSLGAGNEQFF
>NA|TRBV19|NA|TRBJ2-7
TGTGCCAGTAGTATAGGAGGCAGAAGCTACGAGCAGTACTTC
CASSIGGRSYEQYF
>NA|TRBV3-1/TRBV3-2|NA|TRBJ2-1
TGTGCCAGCAGCCACATGGGGAGCGATGAGCAGTTCTTC
CASSHMGSDEQFF
>NA|TRBV9|TRBD1|TRBJ1-2
TGTGCCAGCAGCGTAGCCCTCTCCGGGACAGCGGATGGCTACACCTTC
CASSVALSGTADGYTF
>few|TRBV7-9|NA|TRBJ1-6
TGTGCCAGCAGCCGGAGGGTCGGCTTAGGTTTT
CASSRRVGLGF
>NA|TRBV7-9|TRBD2|TRBJ2-4
TGTGCCAGCAGCCGTATCGGGGGGATCAAAAACATTCAGTACTTC
CASSRIGGIKNIQYF
>NA|TRBV3-1/TRBV3-2|TRBD1|TRBJ2-7
TGTGCCAGCAGCCAGATGGGACAGGGCTACGAGCAGTACTTC
CASSQMGQGYEQYF
>NA|TRBV7-9|TRBD1|TRBJ2-7
TGTGCCAGCAGCTTACTAGGACAGGGATCGTCCTACGAGCAGTACTTC
CASSLLGQGSSYEQYF